These 31 T cell receptor beta chains came from one sample sequenced in a study of cytomegalovirus exposure and HLA in healthy donors. The PCR used 60 Vbeta and 13 Jbeta primers. Profiled with immunoSEQ multiplex PCR; TCRdb holds only in-frame clones, not every one. The profile covers roughly 93,000 clones, with over 70% appearing a single time and 11% taken by the ten largest. The sequenced material came from PBMCs. The source of these receptors is a man younger than 35 in good health and CMV-seropositive.

With respect to this clone: The junction and the germline gene differ at one end; a read error may be behind it. The V call is TRBV15, the J call TRBJ1-5; D call uncertain. Germline V gene lookup returns CDR1 LNHNV and CDR2 YYDKDF (reference sequence). The CDR3 consists of 14 residues. CDR3 coding DNA: TGTGCCACCAGTAGAGATGAGGGAAGTCAGCCCCAGCATTTT. Amino acid sequence: CATSRDEGSQPQHF.

This chain connects TRBV7-9 to TRBJ2-1; possibly TRBD1 for D (6 bases). Trimming shortened V by 4 bases and J by 4 bases, and 14 bases separated the two germline ends. CDR1 and CDR2 (germline): SEHNR, FQNEAQ (reference sequence). The CDR3 runs 15 residues. This chain's CDR3 is CASSSAGVIYNEQFF. CDR3 in DNA: TGTGCCAGCAGCTCCGCAGGGGTTATTTACAATGAGCAGTTCTTC.

The CDR3 region is CASIVGPETQYF. In DNA, the CDR3 is TGTGCCAGCATAGTTGGGCCGGAGACCCAGTACTTC. This rearrangement joins TRBV6-1 to TRBJ2-5; no clear D. The V end was cut by 7 bases, the J end by 5 bases, with 11 bases between. The germline V gene has CDR1 MNHNS and CDR2 SASEGT. The CDR3 has 12 amino acids.

Concerning this clone: Its ends do not fully match the called genes, so a read error is possible. The chain uses TRBV11-2 and TRBJ2-1, with 10 bases fitting TRBD1. Germline V gene lookup returns CDR1 SGHAT and CDR2 FQNNGV. The CDR3 has 15 residues. The CDR3 region has the DNA TGTGCCAGCAGCCTAGACAGGGGGCGTTACAATGAGCAGTTCTTC. Its protein is CASSLDRGRYNEQFF.

The DNA for the CDR3 is TGTGCCAGCAGCTTGGGGACTCCGTCCTACGAGCAGTACTTC. Its translation is CASSLGTPSYEQYF. This chain joins TRBV5-6 and TRBJ2-7, with a possible D match to TRBD2 (5 bases). Trimming removed 0 bases at V and 1 base at J, with 8 bases between. This CDR3 has 14 residues. Germline CDR1 reads SGHDT; CDR2 reads YYEEEE.

This clone was found once. The CDR3 region is CASRGGLYEQYF. As DNA, the CDR3 is TGTGCCAGCAGGGGGGGGCTTTACGAGCAGTACTTC. V and J are TRBV2 and TRBJ2-7; D possibly corresponds to TRBD2 (7 bases). The CDR3 is made up of 12 amino acids. V was trimmed by 6 bases and J by 4 bases, leaving 10 bases between them. The germline V gene encodes CDR1 SNHLY and CDR2 FYNNEI.

This rearrangement joins TRBV9 to TRBJ2-5; TRBD2 is a possible D gene (6 bases). The germline gives CDR1 SGDLS, CDR2 YYNGEE. V lost 3 bases to trimming and J lost 4 bases, with 16 bases between them. CDR3 size: 15 residues. Here the CDR3 DNA reads TGTGCCAGCAGCGCGGCGCGGGGATCGGGAGAGACCCAGTACTTC. Encoded protein: CASSAARGSGETQYF.

J is TRBJ2-3 and V is TRBV7-2; D not certain. V lost 4 bases to trimming and J lost 3 bases, with 8 bases between them. This CDR3 is 13 amino acids long. The V gene's germline CDR1 is SGHTA and CDR2 FQGNSA. CDR3 DNA: TGTGCCAGCAGCTCGTCCCCTACAGATACGCAGTATTTT. Its translation: CASSSSPTDTQYF.

This clone was picked up a small number of times. The J gene is TRBJ1-2, the V gene TRBV19; D perhaps matches TRBD1 (5 bases). Trimming took 2 bases from V and 1 from J, leaving 11 bases between them. The CDR3 sequence is 15 residues long. Germline CDR1 reads LNHDA; CDR2 reads SQIVND (reference sequence). The CDR3 DNA is TGTGCCAGTAGTATAACCGACAGACTTAACTATGGCTACACCTTC. It codes for CASSITDRLNYGYTF. Complete variable domain (other parts from reference TRBV19 and TRBJ1-2): DGGITQSPKYLFRKEGQNVTLSCEQNLNHDAMYWYRQDPGQGLRLIYYSQIVNDFQKGDIAEGYSVSREKKESFPLTVTSAQKNPTAFYLCASSITDRLNYGYTFGSGTRLTVV.

This chain uses TRBV7-7 with TRBJ2-2; tentatively, D is TRBD1 (6 bases). Germline V gene data show CDR1 as SSHAT and CDR2 as FNYEAQ (reference sequence). CDR3 length equals 14 residues. Trimming removed 2 bases from V and 5 bases from J, with 9 bases in between. Here the CDR3 reads CASSLSRGTGELFF. The DNA of the CDR3 is TGTGCCAGCAGCTTAAGTAGGGGGACCGGGGAGCTGTTTTTT.

In its sample, this clone was seen a few times. The chain couples TRBV5-1 to TRBJ2-5; 8 bases line up with TRBD1. Per germline, CDR1 SGHRS and CDR2 YFSETQ. This CDR3 contains 14 residues. J was trimmed by 4 bases and V by 2 bases; bases with no gene match: 4. In nucleotides, the CDR3 is TGCGCCAGCAGCTTTGCGACAGGGGTAGAGACCCAGTACTTC. As protein: CASSFATGVETQYF. The full variable domain, its missing parts supplied by reference TRBV5-1 and TRBJ2-5, is KAGVTQTPRYLIKTRGQQVTLSCSPISGHRSVSWYQQTPGQGLQFLFEYFSETQRNKGNFPGRFSGRQFSNSRSEMNVSTLELGDSALYLCASSFATGVETQYFGPGTRLLVL.

Turning to this clone: The sample contains more than one DNA sequence encoding this CDR3. This rearrangement joins TRBV30 to TRBJ1-4, with TRBD1 matching 8 bases. Trimming removed 3 bases from V and 8 bases from J; junction bases left unmatched: 5. The CDR3 is made up of 13 amino acids. Germline V CDR1 and CDR2: GTSNPN, SVGIG (reference sequence). CDR3 nucleotide sequence: TGTGCCTGGAGCGGACAGGGAAGGGAAAAACTGTTTTTT. Protein product: CAWSGQGREKLFF. The variable domain in full, completed from reference TRBV30 and TRBJ1-4, reads SQTIHQWPATLVQPVGSPLSLECTVEGTSNPNLYWYRQAAGRGLQLLFYSVGIGQISSEVPQNLSASRPQDRQFILSSKKLLLSDSGFYLCAWSGQGREKLFFGSGTQLSVL.

The J gene is TRBJ2-1, the V gene TRBV10-3, with 12 bases identical to TRBD2. Germline V gene data show CDR1 as ENHRY and CDR2 as SYGVKD. Trimming at V came to 5 bases and at J to 1 base, leaving 3 bases not matched to a gene. The CDR3 totals 16 residues. CDR3 in DNA: TGTGCCATCAGTTCGACTAGCGGGGGTTCCTACAATGAGCAGTTCTTC. It specifies CAISSTSGGSYNEQFF.

The chain joins TRBV10-1 to TRBJ1-2; 9 positions agree with TRBD1. The V and J ends lost 6 bases and 7 bases, in that order; junction bases with no gene match: 9. Germline-derived CDR1 and CDR2 are WNHNN and SYGVQD (reference sequence). The CDR3 extends over 14 amino acids. The CDR3 DNA reads as TGCGCCAGCAGCCGGGACAGGGTCTCTGGTGGCTACACCTTC. Its translation: CASSRDRVSGGYTF.

The table lists this clone with a few counts. The chain uses TRBV5-6 and TRBJ1-2; D perhaps matches TRBD1 (5 bases). Trimming took off 0 bases at V and 1 base at J, with 22 bases between the two ends. There are 19 residues in the CDR3. Germline V lookup: CDR1 SGHDT, CDR2 YYEEEE. The CDR3 protein is CASSLAITGSQYNNYGYTF. The CDR3 DNA is TGTGCCAGCAGCTTGGCTATCACAGGCTCTCAATACAATAACTATGGCTACACCTTC.

V and J are TRBV7-2 and TRBJ2-5, with 14 bases that match TRBD2. Germline lookup yields CDR1 SGHTA and CDR2 FQGNSA. The length of the CDR3 is 16 residues. V shed 5 bases and J 7 bases; nucleotides not matched to a gene: 9. DNA of the CDR3: TGTGCCAGCAGCCCTAGACTAGCGGGGGGGCCTTTGACCCAGTACTTC. Protein product: CASSPRLAGGPLTQYF.

This clone was picked up a small number of times. This rearrangement joins TRBV5-1 to TRBJ1-6, with TRBD1 as a possible D gene (5 bases). The CDR3 extends over 15 amino acids. Germline CDR1 is SGHRS and CDR2 is YFSETQ. V was shortened by 4 bases and J by 10 bases, with 18 bases between the two germline ends. The CDR3 here is CASSPAGLGSSPLHF. The CDR3, as DNA: TGCGCCAGCAGCCCCGCAGGGCTCGGGAGCTCACCCCTCCACTTT.

The chain couples TRBV4-2 to TRBJ2-7; TRBD1 matches 7 bases. V lost 2 bases, J lost 3 bases, and 7 bases stayed unmatched. Germline CDR1 LGHNA, CDR2 YNFKEQ. The CDR3 is 15 residues long. The CDR3 protein is CASSQTAGDSYEQYF. CDR3 sequence (DNA): TGTGCCAGCAGCCAAACGGCAGGGGACAGCTACGAGCAGTACTTC.

The genes are TRBV19 and TRBJ1-4, with D uncertain. V was cut by 8 bases and J by 4 bases, with 11 bases left in between. Germline CDR1 is LNHDA and CDR2 is SQIVND (reference sequence). The CDR3 loop spans 13 amino acids. The CDR3 DNA follows: TGTGCCAGTGGAGTTCACCTTAATGAAAAACTGTTTTTT. This translates into CASGVHLNEKLFF. Full variable domain (missing parts from reference TRBV19 and TRBJ1-4): DGGITQSPKYLFRKEGQNVTLSCEQNLNHDAMYWYRQDPGQGLRLIYYSQIVNDFQKGDIAEGYSVSREKKESFPLTVTSAQKNPTAFYLCASGVHLNEKLFFGSGTQLSVL.

A single count supports this clone. The rearrangement uses TRBV7-2 and TRBJ1-2; TRBD1 agrees at 9 bases. Trimming at V came to 5 bases and at J to 7 bases, leaving 8 bases not matched to a gene. The CDR3 is 14 residues long. CDR1 SGHTA and CDR2 FQGNSA come from the germline V gene. CDR3 coding DNA: TGTGCCAGCAGCCTCCGGACAGGGGCTAGTGGCTACACCTTC. Translation: CASSLRTGASGYTF. Full variable domain (outside the CDR3, taken from reference TRBV7-2 and TRBJ1-2): GAGVSQSPSNKVTEKGKDVELRCDPISGHTALYWYRQSLGQGLEFLIYFQGNSAPDKSGLPSDRFSAERTGGSVSTLTIQRTQQEDSAVYLCASSLRTGASGYTFGSGTRLTVV.

The chain employs TRBV5-4 and TRBJ2-5; tentative D call: TRBD2 (6 bases). The CDR3 sequence is 16 residues long. Looked up from germline, CDR1 is SGHNT and CDR2 is YYREEE (reference sequence). Trimming took 0 bases from V and 0 from J, leaving 12 bases between them. The CDR3 loop reads CASSLGKAGHQETQYF. CDR3 DNA: TGTGCCAGCAGCTTGGGCAAGGCGGGGCACCAAGAGACCCAGTACTTC.

V and J are TRBV15 and TRBJ1-5; 7 bases fit TRBD1. CDR1 is LNHNV and CDR2 is YYDKDF in the germline V gene (reference sequence). The CDR3 totals 16 residues. J gave up 5 bases and V 3 bases, and 10 bases lay outside the gene matches. CDR3 nucleotide sequence: TGTGCCACCAGCAGTGACACCGGGACAGCTTATCAGCCCCAGCATTTT. It encodes CATSSDTGTAYQPQHF.

This rearrangement joins TRBV21-1 to TRBJ1-6; the table gives TRBD1 as D, unverified against the DNA. TRBV21-1 is a recognized pseudogene. The CDR3 extends over 15 amino acids. The CDR3 DNA follows: TGTGCCAGCAGCAATGGCGACAGAAAAATCACACCCCTCCACTTT. The encoded protein is CASSNGDRKITPLHF.

The V and J genes are TRBV30 and TRBJ2-3; no definite D call. CDR1 is GTSNPN and CDR2 is SVGIG in the germline V gene (reference sequence). Deletions cut 2 bases from V and 3 bases from J, with 12 bases between. The CDR3 sequence is 14 residues long. The CDR3 protein is CAWSPLRTTDTQYF. The CDR3 DNA is TGTGCCTGGAGTCCGCTGCGCACGACAGATACGCAGTATTTT.

The rearrangement links TRBV2 to TRBJ2-7; 9 bases fit TRBD2. The CDR3 spans 14 residues. Germline V gene sequence: CDR1 SNHLY, CDR2 FYNNEI. V shed 10 bases, J shed 1 base, and the junction held 8 bases outside the gene matches. In DNA, the CDR3 is TGTGCCATCACCGGGACTAGCTTGTCCTACGAGCAGTACTTC. It translates to CAITGTSLSYEQYF.

V and J are TRBV28 and TRBJ2-7, with TRBD1 matching over 7 bases. Losses at the gene ends were 2 bases for V and 3 bases for J; bases not matched to a gene: 4. The CDR3 runs to 14 residues. CDR1 and CDR2 (germline): MDHEN, SYDVKM. CDR3 residues: CASSLGTALYEQYF. CDR3 bases: TGTGCCAGCAGTTTAGGGACAGCCCTCTACGAGCAGTACTTC.

The chain is built from TRBV6-1 and TRBJ2-3; no clear D. The CDR3 sequence is 14 residues long. Trimming cost V 3 bases and J 2 bases, with 9 bases left between them. CDR1 MNHNS and CDR2 SASEGT come from the germline V gene. The CDR3 is CASSEGSLTDTQYF. For the CDR3, the DNA is TGTGCCAGCAGTGAGGGCAGCCTCACAGATACGCAGTATTTT.

The chain couples TRBV28 to TRBJ1-2; D might be TRBD1 (5 bases). The germline gives CDR1 MDHEN, CDR2 SYDVKM. V was clipped by 5 bases and J by 7 bases, with 17 bases between them. The CDR3 has 14 amino acids. CDR3 sequence reads: CASSLGTVLGGYTF. CDR3 coding DNA: TGTGCCAGCAGTCTCGGGACTGTCTTGGGTGGCTACACCTTC.

The V gene is TRBV6-1, the J gene TRBJ2-1; D is ambiguous. CDR1 is MNHNS and CDR2 is SASEGT in the germline V gene. The V end was cut by 6 bases, the J end by 11 bases, with 14 bases between. The CDR3 totals 12 residues. The CDR3 protein is CASRMTPLKQFF. CDR3 coding DNA: TGTGCCAGCAGGATGACTCCACTCAAGCAGTTCTTC.

J is TRBJ1-1 and V is TRBV7-9, with unresolved D. CDR1 is SEHNR, CDR2 FQNEAQ, per germline (reference sequence). The CDR3 is made up of 14 amino acids. With 1 base removed from V and 3 bases from J, the gap between germline ends came to 9 bases. This CDR3 reads CASSLGAYYTEAFF. The CDR3, as DNA: TGTGCCAGCAGCTTAGGCGCATACTACACTGAAGCTTTCTTT.

The chain uses TRBV7-9 and TRBJ2-7; TRBD1 agrees at 7 bases. There are 15 residues in the CDR3. Germline values: CDR1 SEHNR, CDR2 FQNEAQ (reference sequence). With V trimmed by 5 bases and J by 0 bases, 7 bases remained unmatched. The CDR3 sequence is CASSGSGTVSYEQYF. Here the CDR3 DNA reads TGTGCCAGCAGCGGATCCGGGACAGTCTCCTACGAGCAGTACTTC.